This T cell receptor (beta chain) was obtained from a study of control samples from healthy donors and cancer patients. The CDR3 extends over 18 amino acids. J gave up 0 bases and V 0 bases, and 8 bases lay outside the gene matches. Germline lookup yields CDR1 LGHDT and CDR2 YNNKEL (reference sequence). Sequencing used immunoSEQ multiplex PCR; TCRdb keeps in-frame clones, though not all of them. This sample has roughly 150,000 clones, with 85% to 95% found just once. The sequenced material came from blood. V is TRBV3-1 (or the pseudogene TRBV3-2) and J is TRBJ2-1; 7 bases align to TRBD2. The source is a man between 45 and 60 years old in good health. Here the CDR3 DNA reads TGTGCCAGCAGCCAAGATCGGGGACTACAAAGCTCCTACAATGAGCAGTTCTTC. Its translation is CASSQDRGLQSSYNEQFF.